These 13 T cell receptor beta chains share one sample of origin, sequenced in a study of neurological immune-mediated disorders. Time point in this sample: technical triplicate 1. TCRdb analysed the 5' RACE reads with MiXCR anew, one entry per CDR3 protein. Of roughly 41,000 distinct CDR3 sequences in the sample, roughly 11% are singletons; the top ten hold approximately 3.5%. The source material was PBMCs. All receptors derive from a man in his fifties or sixties with HTLV-1-associated myelopathy (HAM/TSP).

This clonotype was found many times. The V gene is TRBV5-1, the J gene TRBJ2-1, with D possibly TRBD2 on 5 matching bases. Germline CDR1 is SGHRS and CDR2 is YFSETQ. With 3 bases removed from V and 0 bases from J, the gap between germline ends came to 13 bases. This CDR3 has 16 residues. CDR3 DNA sequence: TGCGCCAGCAGCTCCGGCGGGTCTTACTCCTACAATGAGCAGTTCTTC. Its translation: CASSSGGSYSYNEQFF.

In its sample, this clonotype was seen many times. The chain is built from TRBV4-1 and TRBJ2-5; no definite D call. Trimming stripped 1 base from V and 0 bases from J, with 6 bases between. CDR3 size: 14 residues. CDR1 and CDR2 (germline): MGHRA, YSYEKL. Here the CDR3 DNA reads TGCGCCAGCAGCCAAGTTTCGTACCAAGAGACCCAGTACTTC. Translating gives CASSQVSYQETQYF.

This clonotype was detected ten times or more. This sequence joins TRBV3-1 and TRBJ2-7; TRBD1 might be the D (6 bases). Germline V CDR1 and CDR2: LGHDT, YNNKEL (reference sequence). V was cut by 3 bases and J by 6 bases, with 18 bases left in between. The CDR3 loop spans 15 amino acids. Written as DNA, the CDR3 is TGTGCCAGCAGCCAGGCCCCACCAGGGGCGGTCGAGCAGTACTTC. It yields the protein CASSQAPPGAVEQYF.

This clonotype occurred many times. V gene TRBV18 combines with J gene TRBJ2-2; 7 bases agree with TRBD1. The CDR3 loop spans 16 amino acids. Looked up from germline, CDR1 is KGHSH and CDR2 is LQKENI. The V segment lost 3 bases and the J segment 2 bases; nucleotides outside the gene matches: 6. As DNA, the CDR3 is TGTGCCAGCTCACCCCGGACAGGCGCAAACACCGGGGAGCTGTTTTTT. It specifies CASSPRTGANTGELFF.

A word on this clonotype: The junction and the germline gene differ at one end; a read error may be behind it. This chain connects TRBV5-1 to TRBJ1-5, with TRBD1 identical over 8 bases. From germline, CDR1 is SGHRS and CDR2 YFSETQ. The CDR3 is 14 amino acids. The CDR3 DNA sequence: TGCGCCAGCAGTCTAGAGACAGGGGATCAGCCCCATCATTTT. Its translation: CASSLETGDQPHHF.

The sample holds many counts of this clonotype. For the CDR3, the DNA is TGTGCCAGTGGCAACTCGGGGAATAATGGCTACACCTTC. Translating it yields CASGNSGNNGYTF. The chain recombines TRBV19 with TRBJ1-2, with D hard to call. This CDR3 contains 13 residues. V lost 8 bases, J lost 6 bases, and 16 bases lay in between. Germline V gene lookup returns CDR1 LNHDA and CDR2 SQIVND (reference sequence).

This clonotype was seen a handful of times. A much larger clone lies one base from this, so it may be a read error. The chain uses TRBV24-1 and TRBJ2-1, with a tentative D call TRBD1 (6 bases). The CDR3 contains 14 residues. Germline V gives CDR1 KGHDR, CDR2 SFDVKD. V dropped 7 bases and J dropped 8 bases, with 17 bases sitting between them. CDR3 loop: CATSPVRGKYEQFF. CDR3 DNA sequence: TGTGCCACCAGCCCCGTTAGGGGGAAGTATGAGCAGTTCTTC.

This clonotype appeared many times. The J gene is TRBJ2-2, the V gene TRBV6-5; D perhaps matches TRBD2 (5 bases). The CDR3 consists of 13 residues. Germline V lookup: CDR1 MNHEY, CDR2 SVGAGI. V lost 6 bases and J 5 bases, leaving 10 bases between the germline ends. The CDR3 bases are TGTGCCAGCAGGCCGAGAGGGACCGGGGAGCTGTTTTTT. Its translation is CASRPRGTGELFF.

V usage is TRBV5-1 and J usage is TRBJ2-1; 13 nucleotides align to TRBD2. The CDR3 covers 18 residues. V shed 2 bases, J shed 0 bases, and the junction held 5 bases outside the gene matches. From germline, CDR1 is SGHRS and CDR2 YFSETQ. The CDR3 bases are TGCGCCAGCAGCTTAAGGACTAGCGGGAGAAGCTCCTACAATGAGCAGTTCTTC. Translation: CASSLRTSGRSSYNEQFF.

This clonotype has at least ten counts. The chain carries TRBV20-1 and TRBJ2-7; D is undetermined. This CDR3 has 14 residues. Germline CDR1 reads DFQATT; CDR2 reads SNEGSKA (reference sequence). Trimming took 3 bases from V and 0 from J, leaving 12 bases between them. CDR3 nucleotides: TGCAGTGCTAGGGCCCATGGTTCCTCCTACGAGCAGTACTTC. Translation: CSARAHGSSYEQYF.

This clonotype was detected ten times or more. The V and J genes are TRBV24-1 and TRBJ2-3; 13 positions agree with TRBD2. With 7 bases clipped from V and 6 bases from J, the junction kept 6 bases outside the gene matches. The CDR3 runs 15 residues. Germline CDR1 and CDR2: KGHDR and SFDVKD. The CDR3 reads CATRERTSGSDTQYF. The DNA of the CDR3 is TGTGCCACCAGGGAGAGGACTAGCGGGAGTGATACGCAGTATTTT.

This clonotype was counted between two and nine times. In nucleotides, the CDR3 is TGTGCCAGCAAGAGCAGGACTAGGGACTCAGATACGCAGTATTTT. It codes for CASKSRTRDSDTQYF. The gene calls are TRBV6-1 and TRBJ2-3; TRBD2 matches at 7 bases. With V trimmed by 7 bases and J by 4 bases, 11 bases remained unmatched. This CDR3 is 15 amino acids long. The germline CDR1 and CDR2 sequences are MNHNS and SASEGT.

This clonotype was recorded at least ten times. The chain carries TRBV9 and TRBJ1-2; no firm D call. The ends were cut back, 4 bases at V and 4 bases at J, with 14 bases in the middle. Germline V gene sequence: CDR1 SGDLS, CDR2 YYNGEE. The length of the CDR3 is 14 residues. The CDR3 DNA follows: TGTGCCAGCAGCAAACGTCGCGAGAGCTATGGCTACACCTTC. Protein sequence: CASSKRRESYGYTF.